One and the same sample provided the 15 T cell receptor beta chains below, sequenced in a study of T cell repertoires in cytomegalovirus infection. TCRdb called the reads again in MiXCR, with one record for every CDR3 protein. Found here are hundreds of thousands of distinct CDR3 sequences, 30% to 35% of them singletons; the top ten hold roughly 20%. These receptors' targets are unknown. Source: cultured PBMCs, taken from culture after CMV antigen stimulation. These receptors were collected from a human donor in good health (CMV status not recorded). Some clones in this sample may be carry-over from other donors' samples.

The count of this clonotype is one. The chain is built from TRBV20-1 and TRBJ2-3; D is perhaps TRBD2 (5 bases). Germline CDR1 is DFQATT and CDR2 is SNEGSKA (reference sequence). Trimming pared 6 bases from V and 1 base from J, leaving 17 bases between. This CDR3 has 15 residues. CDR3 sequence reads: CSANARRVRTDTQYF. Written as DNA, the CDR3 is TGCAGTGCCAATGCGCGGCGGGTACGCACAGATACGCAGTATTTT.

The V call is TRBV5-4, the J call TRBJ1-1, with D hard to call. The CDR3 length is 13 residues. Germline V CDR1 and CDR2: SGHNT, YYREEE (reference sequence). V lost 5 bases and J 4 bases, leaving 12 bases between the germline ends. CDR3 sequence (DNA): TGTGCCAGCAGGGGAGATAAGGGCACTGAAGCTTTCTTT. The encoded protein is CASRGDKGTEAFF.

This chain joins TRBV5-4 and TRBJ2-5; 7 positions agree with TRBD1. The CDR3 length is 15 residues. V lost 5 bases and J lost 5; bases outside the gene matches: 12. Looked up from germline, CDR1 is SGHNT and CDR2 is YYREEE (reference sequence). CDR3 DNA sequence: TGTGCCAGCAGTTCTCCGGGACAGTTGACCGAGACCCAGTACTTC. This codes for CASSSPGQLTETQYF.

The chain joins TRBV15 to TRBJ2-1; D is undetermined. Germline V gene lookup returns CDR1 LNHNV and CDR2 YYDKDF (reference sequence). The CDR3 is 12 residues long. V was trimmed by 11 bases and J by 8 bases, leaving 16 bases between them. As DNA, the CDR3 is TGTGCCTCCGGACGCTCCTGGGATGAGCAGTTCTTC. It specifies CASGRSWDEQFF. Variable domain in full (rest from reference TRBV15 and TRBJ2-1): DAMVIQNPRYQVTQFGKPVTLSCSQTLNHNVMYWYQQKSSQAPKLLFHYYDKDFNNEADTPDNFQSRRPNTSFCFLDIRSPGLGDTAMYLCASGRSWDEQFFGPGTRLTVL.

The chain joins TRBV20-1 to TRBJ2-1; 12 bases fit TRBD2. The junction had 9 bases not matched to a gene; V was cut back by 3 bases and J by 6 bases. The CDR3 extends over 16 amino acids. From germline, CDR1 is DFQATT and CDR2 SNEGSKA (reference sequence). The CDR3 DNA reads as TGCAGTGCTAGGTTTCTAGCGGGAGGGTCTCGCAATGAGCAGTTCTTC. As protein: CSARFLAGGSRNEQFF.

This clonotype was seen many times. The chain has TRBV7-2 and TRBJ1-2; TRBD1 might be the D (5 bases). This CDR3 spans 12 amino acids. Germline V CDR1 and CDR2: SGHTA, FQGNSA. V shed 3 bases and J shed 8 bases, with 10 bases lying between them. CDR3 region: CASSFSGLGYTF. DNA for the CDR3: TGTGCCAGCAGCTTCTCAGGGCTCGGCTACACCTTC.

This clonotype was counted a few times. The DNA for the CDR3 is TGTGCCAGCAGTCCTTTGACAGGGAAGGAGGCGACCCAGTACTTC. Translation gives CASSPLTGKEATQYF. V usage is TRBV28 and J usage is TRBJ2-5; TRBD1 matches 7 bases. This CDR3 spans 15 amino acids. J gave up 7 bases and V 5 bases, and 13 bases lay outside the gene matches. The germline CDR1 and CDR2 sequences are MDHEN and SYDVKM.

The chain combines TRBV5-4 with TRBJ2-5, with TRBD2 matching 14 bases. The trim removed 4 bases at V and 3 bases at J, leaving 20 bases unmatched. CDR3 size: 21 residues. Germline CDR1 and CDR2: SGHNT and YYREEE (reference sequence). CDR3 bases: TGTGCCAGCAGCCCACCACCCGGGACTAGCGGGGGCACCGGGGGTGAAGAGACCCAGTACTTC. Protein product: CASSPPPGTSGGTGGEETQYF.

Turning to this clonotype: A much larger clone differs from this one at a single base, so this may be a read error. This chain connects TRBV12-3 or TRBV12-4 to TRBJ1-2, with D possibly being TRBD1 (6 bases). The CDR3 totals 13 residues. This CDR3 reads CVSSYGTKDGYTF. CDR3 coding DNA: TGTGTCAGCAGCTATGGGACAAAAGATGGCTACACCTTC.

This clonotype was seen more than once but under ten times. The chain recombines TRBV5-6 with TRBJ2-5; 8 nucleotides agree with TRBD2. V was clipped by 4 bases and J by 5 bases; unmatched bases: 10. Germline values: CDR1 SGHDT, CDR2 YYEEEE. The CDR3 covers 15 residues. This CDR3 is CASSPGTSNVETQYF. The CDR3 DNA is TGTGCCAGCAGCCCCGGGACTAGTAATGTGGAGACCCAGTACTTC. The whole variable domain, remainder taken from reference TRBV5-6 and TRBJ2-5, is DAGVTQSPTHLIKTRGQQVTLRCSPKSGHDTVSWYQQALGQGPQFIFQYYEEEERQRGNFPDRFSGHQFPNYSSELNVNALLLGDSALYLCASSPGTSNVETQYFGPGTRLLVL.

The chain uses TRBV20-1 and TRBJ2-1, with D possibly matching TRBD2 (5 bases). This CDR3 has 17 residues. The ends were cut back, 0 bases at V and 5 bases at J, with 20 bases in the middle. The germline V gene has CDR1 DFQATT and CDR2 SNEGSKA (reference sequence). The CDR3 DNA follows: TGCAGTGCTAGAGATCTGAAATGGGAGACGAGAAACAATGAGCAGTTCTTC. Residues: CSARDLKWETRNNEQFF.

This clonotype has more than one count but fewer than ten. V is TRBV25-1 and J is TRBJ1-2; a possible D gene is TRBD1 (6 bases). The CDR3 consists of 14 residues. V lost 6 bases and J 7 bases, leaving 18 bases between the germline ends. CDR1 and CDR2 from the germline V gene are MGHDK and SYGVNS. The CDR3 bases are TGTGCCAGCAGCTTTACAGGGCTTATGGGTGGCTACACCTTC. It is translated as CASSFTGLMGGYTF.

V and J are TRBV5-4 and TRBJ2-1, with 11 bases lining up with TRBD2. Germline CDR1 reads SGHNT; CDR2 reads YYREEE (reference sequence). The ends lost 4 bases at V and 6 bases at J; junction bases unmatched: 9. The CDR3 is 16 amino acids. The CDR3 DNA follows: TGTGCCAGCAGCCCCCAGGTTAGCGGGGGGGGCAATGAGCAGTTCTTC. Translating it yields CASSPQVSGGGNEQFF.

This clonotype was seen more than once but under ten times. V is TRBV12-3 or TRBV12-4 and J is TRBJ1-5; no firm D call. The CDR3 is 12 residues long. V was trimmed by 5 bases and J by 7 bases, leaving 9 bases between them. CDR3 in amino acids: CASSAQRQPQHF. CDR3 bases: TGTGCCAGCAGTGCCCAGAGGCAGCCCCAGCATTTT.

This clonotype has just a few counts. The rearrangement uses TRBV6-1 and TRBJ1-2; D is unclear. The V end lost 9 bases, the J end lost 5 bases, and 16 bases lay between the germline ends. This CDR3 spans 13 amino acids. Germline CDR1 is MNHNS and CDR2 is SASEGT. The CDR3 nucleotides are TGTGCCAGAGTCAGGATTACTCGTTATGGCTACACCTTC. Amino acids: CARVRITRYGYTF.